This TCR beta chain was identified in a study of T cells in Graves' hyperthyroidism and ophthalmopathy. Whole-study results and caveats: Ophthalmopathy was separated from stable hyperthyroidism by a 13 V-J model.

The TCR beta CDR3 regions underwent amplification using RNA transcripts as the source. TCR CDR3 underwent first-round RT-PCR with the HTBI primer set. TCRdb redid the calling of the multiplex PCR reads with MiXCR, one entry per CDR3 protein. This sample yields fewer than 900,000 distinct CDR3 sequences, of which about 15% are seen a single time; approximately 8% belongs to the top ten. This clonotype was counted ten times or more. Its antigen is as yet unknown. Trimming shortened V by 3 bases and J by 3 bases, and 11 bases separated the two germline ends. This CDR3 has 14 residues. CDR1 and CDR2 (germline): SGHVS, FNYEAQ.

The clonotype originates from a man younger than 35 with Graves' hyperthyroidism. V and J are TRBV7-6 and TRBJ2-5; D is uncertain. Sequenced material: blood. CDR3 nucleotide sequence: TGTGCCAGCAGCTTCCTCCCTAGGGAAGAGACCCAGTACTTC. Translation: CASSFLPREETQYF.